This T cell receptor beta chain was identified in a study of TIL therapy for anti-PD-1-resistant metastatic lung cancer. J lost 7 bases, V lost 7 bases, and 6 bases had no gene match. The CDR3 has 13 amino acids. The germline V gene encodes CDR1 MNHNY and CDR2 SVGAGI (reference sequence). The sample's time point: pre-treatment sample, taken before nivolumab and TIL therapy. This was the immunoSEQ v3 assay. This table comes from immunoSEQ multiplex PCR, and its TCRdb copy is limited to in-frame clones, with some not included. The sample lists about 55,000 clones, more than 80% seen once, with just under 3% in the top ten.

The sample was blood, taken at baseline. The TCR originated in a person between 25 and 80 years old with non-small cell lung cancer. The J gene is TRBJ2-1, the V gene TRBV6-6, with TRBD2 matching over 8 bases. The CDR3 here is CASTLPGGNEQFF. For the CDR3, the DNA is TGTGCCAGCACCTTACCGGGGGGGAATGAGCAGTTCTTC.